This T cell receptor beta chain was observed in a study of blood T cell repertoires in COVID-19. The overall study: Italy, Spain and the United States were the sources of the convalescent and acute COVID-19 samples. Sources were T cells, B-cell-depleted T cells, or PBMCs; the material itself was cDNA or gDNA.

Per the authors' pipeline: Estimation of nucleated cell counts relied on the amplification of reference gene primers. Generated by immunoSEQ multiplex PCR, the TCRdb table keeps only in-frame clones and is missing some. Clonal size and the V and J genes are those of that table, whereas D and trimming came from the DNA. The sample has 70,000 to 95,000 clones; 85% to 95% are singletons. The trim removed 4 bases at V and 4 bases at J, leaving 10 bases unmatched. CDR1 is SGHAT and CDR2 is FQDESV in the germline V gene (reference sequence). The CDR3 covers 16 residues. This sequence originates from a woman aged 60-75 years with active COVID-19. The material sequenced was peripheral blood. The chain has TRBV11-1 and TRBJ2-3; TRBD2 aligns across 8 bases. The chain's CDR3 is CASSSWVAGRADTQYF. The DNA for the CDR3 is TGTGCCAGCAGCTCTTGGGTAGCGGGACGCGCAGATACGCAGTATTTT.